The clone carrying this T cell receptor beta chain was recorded a few times. The antigen is undetermined. This sample was included in a study of post-analysis software for immune sequencing data. Whole-study results and caveats: Under F measure analysis, samples from one preparation batch co-clustered strongly. About 5 TRBV segments, including TRBV5-6, TRBV5-1 and TRBV20-1, were more frequent in patients than controls.

Germline V gene sequence: CDR1 MDHEN, CDR2 SYDVKM. The J segment lost 10 bases and the V segment lost 6 bases, leaving 15 bases of the junction unmatched. CDR3 length: 15 amino acids. Unique molecular identifiers had been added to the TCR beta cDNA libraries. TCRdb itself ran the PCR reads through MiXCR, one entry per CDR3 protein. The table includes roughly 400,000 distinct CDR3 sequences, approximately 38% detected once. This sequence was found in a girl aged 2-10 years with multiple sclerosis. Sequencing was carried out using blood. The J gene is TRBJ2-1, the V gene TRBV28; the match to TRBD1 covers 7 bases. The CDR3 DNA sequence: TGTGCCAGCAGCCCAGAGGGGACAGCCCTTAGGGAGCAGTTCTTC. This sequence encodes CASSPEGTALREQFF.